A selection of T cell receptor beta chains follows, all from one sample in a study of T cell responses to AZD1222 COVID-19 vaccine. Measured with immunoSEQ multiplex PCR; TCRdb has only the in-frame clones, and not every one. The sample carries about 88,000 clones, approximately 90% recorded once. The material was peripheral blood, obtained 28 days after the second AZD1222 dose. These receptor sequences come from an adult who received the AZD1222 COVID-19 vaccine. CDR3s include the opening cysteine and the closing phenylalanine or tryptophan. Fields, in order: D gene, J gene, clone size, CDR3 length, V gene, CDR3 protein, CDR3 DNA. A D gene is named only where the DNA matches it firmly. The size entry is marked missing in some rows and otherwise reads once, few, many or a size class.

- TRBJ1-1 - 15 TRBV18 CASSPPVGIMRAAFF TGTGCCAGCTCACCACCGGTTGGGATTATGAGGGCAGCTTTCTTT
- TRBJ1-3 few 16 TRBV19 CASSPPTGYSGNTIYF TGTGCCAGTAGTCCCCCAACAGGATACTCTGGAAACACCATATATTTT
- TRBJ2-3 - 16 TRBV7-3 CASSQGGSGGTDTQYF TGTGCCAGCAGCCAAGGGGGCAGCGGGGGAACGGATACGCAGTATTTT
TRBD1 TRBJ1-2 few 13 TRBV6-6 CASKRTGEYGYTF TGTGCCAGCAAGAGGACAGGGGAGTATGGCTACACCTTC
- TRBJ2-3 - 14 TRBV5-1 CASSRYRELDTQYF TGCGCCAGCAGCCGATACAGGGAATTGGATACGCAGTATTTT
- TRBJ1-3 - 16 TRBV11-2 CASSLSTLTTGNTIYF TGTGCCAGCAGCTTAAGTACCCTTACTACTGGAAACACCATATATTTT
TRBD1 TRBJ1-2 - 16 TRBV19 CASSPRSGTGNYGYTF TGTGCCAGTAGTCCACGTTCCGGGACAGGGAACTATGGCTACACCTTC
TRBD1 TRBJ2-7 - 14 TRBV7-6 CASSTRQGAYEQYF TGTGCCAGCAGCACCCGACAGGGTGCCTACGAGCAGTACTTC
- TRBJ1-1 - 14 TRBV18 CASSAQDGNTEAFF TGTGCCAGCTCAGCACAGGATGGAAACACTGAAGCTTTCTTT
- TRBJ1-1 - 14 TRBV5-1 CASSGARGNTEAFF TGCGCCAGCAGCGGGGCGAGGGGGAACACTGAAGCTTTCTTT
- TRBJ2-7 - 14 TRBV9 CASSVDGSSYEQYF TGTGCCAGCAGCGTAGACGGGAGCTCCTACGAGCAGTACTTC
- TRBJ1-4 - 15 TRBV18 CASSPPAGNREKLFF TGTGCCAGCTCACCACCGGCAGGGAATCGTGAAAAACTGTTTTTT
- TRBJ1-1 - 15 TRBV4-1 CASSQEAVLNTEAFF TGCGCCAGCAGCCAAGAGGCAGTACTGAACACTGAAGCTTTCTTT
TRBD1 TRBJ1-5 - 15 TRBV13 CASSKTGDSNQPQHF TGTGCCAGCAGCAAGACAGGGGATAGCAATCAGCCCCAGCATTTT
- TRBJ1-5 few 13 TRBV12-3/TRBV12-4 CASSSDSDQPQHF TGTGCCAGTAGCTCGGACAGTGATCAGCCCCAGCATTTT
- TRBJ1-2 - 12 TRBV19 CASSGGDYGYTF TGTGCCAGTTCGGGGGGGGACTATGGCTACACCTTC
- TRBJ1-2 - 12 TRBV30 CAWRQANYGYTF TGTGCCTGGAGACAGGCCAACTATGGCTACACCTTC
- TRBJ1-1 few 13 TRBV30 CAWMAGANTEAFF TGTGCCTGGATGGCAGGGGCAAACACTGAAGCTTTCTTT
- TRBJ1-1 - 13 TRBV6-5 CASIQGRSTEAFF TGTGCCAGCATTCAGGGGAGGTCCACTGAAGCTTTCTTT
- TRBJ2-7 - 14 TRBV5-1 CASSLDSGPYEQYF TGCGCCAGCAGCTTGGATTCCGGCCCCTACGAGCAGTACTTC
- TRBJ1-2 - 12 TRBV19 CASSRGNYGYTF TGTGCCAGTAGTAGGGGTAACTATGGCTACACCTTC
- TRBJ2-3 few 15 TRBV6-4 CASSDRDSNTDTQYF TGTGCCAGCAGTGACCGAGATAGTAACACAGATACGCAGTATTTT
TRBD1 TRBJ1-2 - 14 TRBV24-1 CATSVSDRNYGYTF TGTGCCACCAGTGTATCGGACAGGAACTATGGCTACACCTTC
TRBD1 TRBJ1-2 - 16 TRBV10-3 CAIRRQGELLNYGYTF TGTGCCATCAGGCGACAGGGGGAGCTTCTTAACTATGGCTACACCTTC
- TRBJ2-3 - 13 TRBV5-1 CASSLAGSDTQYF TGCGCCAGCAGCTTGGCAGGGTCAGATACGCAGTATTTT
- TRBJ1-5 - 12 TRBV12-5 CASGLDRQPQHF TGTGCTAGTGGTTTGGACCGTCAGCCCCAGCATTTT
TRBD1 TRBJ2-7 - 15 TRBV4-2 CASRPGTGGSYEQYF TGTGCCAGCAGACCCGGGACAGGGGGATCCTACGAGCAGTACTTC
TRBD1 TRBJ1-5 - 16 TRBV27 CASSPRDRGINQPQHF TGTGCCAGCAGTCCGCGGGACAGGGGTATCAATCAGCCCCAGCATTTT
TRBD1 TRBJ1-6 - 13 TRBV14 CASSSGGRTPLHF TGTGCCAGCAGCTCAGGGGGCAGGACACCCCTCCACTTT
- TRBJ1-3 - 15 TRBV7-2 CASSSSGASGNTIYF TGTGCCAGCAGCTCCTCAGGGGCCTCTGGAAACACCATATATTTT
- TRBJ1-1 once 13 TRBV2 CASNPGWVTEAFF TGTGCCAGCAACCCAGGGTGGGTCACTGAAGCTTTCTTT
- TRBJ1-3 - 15 TRBV7-7 CASSLGRGPGNTIYF TGTGCTAGCAGCTTGGGCAGGGGACCTGGAAACACCATATATTTT
TRBD1 TRBJ1-2 - 13 TRBV5-6 CASSLSTGGGYTF TGTGCCAGCAGCTTGTCCACAGGGGGCGGCTACACCTTC
- TRBJ2-2 - 15 TRBV11-2 CASSLAGRDTGELFF TGTGCCAGCAGCTTAGCGGGAAGGGACACCGGGGAGCTGTTTTTT
- TRBJ1-2 - 14 TRBV7-2 CASRPSGGSYGYTF TGTGCCAGCAGGCCTTCGGGGGGAAGCTATGGCTACACCTTC